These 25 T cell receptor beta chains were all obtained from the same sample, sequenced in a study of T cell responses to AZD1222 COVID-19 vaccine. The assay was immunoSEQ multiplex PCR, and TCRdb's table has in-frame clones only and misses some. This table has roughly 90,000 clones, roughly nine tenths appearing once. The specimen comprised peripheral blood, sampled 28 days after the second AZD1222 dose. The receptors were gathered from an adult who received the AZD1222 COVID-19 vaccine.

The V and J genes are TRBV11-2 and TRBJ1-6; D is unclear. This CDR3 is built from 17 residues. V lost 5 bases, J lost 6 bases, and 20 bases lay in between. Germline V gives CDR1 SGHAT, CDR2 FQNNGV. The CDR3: CASSSRTLGLTNSPLHF. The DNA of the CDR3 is TGTGCCAGCAGCAGTCGAACCCTGGGTTTAACTAATTCACCCCTCCACTTT. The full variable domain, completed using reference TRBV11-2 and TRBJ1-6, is EAGVAQSPRYKIIEKRQSVAFWCNPISGHATLYWYQQILGQGPKLLIQFQNNGVVDDSQLPKDRFSAERLKGVDSTLKIQPAKLEDSAVYLCASSSRTLGLTNSPLHFGNGTRLTVT.

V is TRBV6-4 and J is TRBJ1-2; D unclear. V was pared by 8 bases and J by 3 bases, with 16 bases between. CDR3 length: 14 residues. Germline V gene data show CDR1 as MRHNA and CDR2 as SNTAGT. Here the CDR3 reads CASDHVPGDYGYTF. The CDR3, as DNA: TGTGCCAGCGACCACGTCCCCGGGGACTATGGCTACACCTTC.

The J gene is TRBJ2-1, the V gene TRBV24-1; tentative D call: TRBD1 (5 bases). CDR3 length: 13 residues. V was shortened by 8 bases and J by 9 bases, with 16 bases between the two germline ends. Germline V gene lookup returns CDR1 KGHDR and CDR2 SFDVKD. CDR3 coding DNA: TGTGCCACCATGGGTCAGGGTGGGTCTGAGCAGTTCTTC. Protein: CATMGQGGSEQFF.

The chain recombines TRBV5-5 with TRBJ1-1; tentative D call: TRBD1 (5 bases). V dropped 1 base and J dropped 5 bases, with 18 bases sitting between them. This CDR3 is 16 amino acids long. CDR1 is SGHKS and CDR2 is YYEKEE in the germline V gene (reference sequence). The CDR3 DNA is TGTGCCAGCAGCTTGACTTTGGGGCAGGGAGGGACTGAAGCTTTCTTT. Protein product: CASSLTLGQGGTEAFF.

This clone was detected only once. The CDR3 spells CASSPTPQETQYF. Written as DNA, the CDR3 is TGTGCCAGCTCTCCTACTCCCCAAGAGACCCAGTACTTC. The J gene is TRBJ2-5, the V gene TRBV18; D is uncertain. V lost 6 bases and J lost 1, with 9 bases in between. CDR1 is KGHSH, CDR2 LQKENI, per germline. The CDR3 has 13 amino acids.

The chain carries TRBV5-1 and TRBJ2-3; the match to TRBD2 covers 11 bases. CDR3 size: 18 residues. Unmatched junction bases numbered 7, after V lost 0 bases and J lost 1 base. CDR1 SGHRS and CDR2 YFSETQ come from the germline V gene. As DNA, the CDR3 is TGCGCCAGCAGCTTGGAGCCTAGCGGGGGGCAACGCACAGATACGCAGTATTTT. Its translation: CASSLEPSGGQRTDTQYF.

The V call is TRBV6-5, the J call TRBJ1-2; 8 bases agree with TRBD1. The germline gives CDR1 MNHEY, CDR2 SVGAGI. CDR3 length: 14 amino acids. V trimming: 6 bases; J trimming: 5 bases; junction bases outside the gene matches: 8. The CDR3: CASRSTGEKYGYTF. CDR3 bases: TGTGCCAGCAGGTCGACAGGGGAAAAATATGGCTACACCTTC.

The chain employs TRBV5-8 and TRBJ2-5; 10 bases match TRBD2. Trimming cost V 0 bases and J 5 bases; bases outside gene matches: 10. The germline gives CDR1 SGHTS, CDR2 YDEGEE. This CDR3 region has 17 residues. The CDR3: CASSLGRSSGGRETQYF. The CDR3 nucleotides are TGTGCCAGCAGCTTGGGCAGGTCTAGCGGGGGCAGGGAGACCCAGTACTTC.

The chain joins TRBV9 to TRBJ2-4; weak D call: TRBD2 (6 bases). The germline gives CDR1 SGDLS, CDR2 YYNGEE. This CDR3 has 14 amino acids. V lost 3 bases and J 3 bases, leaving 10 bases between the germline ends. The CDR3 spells CASSGGTVKNIQYF. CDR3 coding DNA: TGTGCCAGCAGCGGCGGGACGGTCAAAAACATTCAGTACTTC.

CDR3 DNA: TGTGCCATCAGTGAGAGGACTAGCGGGGGGGCTTGGGGCCAAGAGACCCAGTACTTC. Translated, it gives CAISERTSGGAWGQETQYF. The chain recombines TRBV10-3 with TRBJ2-5, with TRBD2 matching 15 bases. CDR3 length: 19 residues. J was trimmed by 1 base and V by 2 bases; bases with no gene match: 8. Germline CDR1 and CDR2: ENHRY and SYGVKD.

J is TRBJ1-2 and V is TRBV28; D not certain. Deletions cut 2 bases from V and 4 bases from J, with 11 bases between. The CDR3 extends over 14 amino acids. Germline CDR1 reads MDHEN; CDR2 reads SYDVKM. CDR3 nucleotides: TGTGCCAGCAGTTTAGGTGTCAGAAGCTATGGCTACACCTTC. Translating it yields CASSLGVRSYGYTF.

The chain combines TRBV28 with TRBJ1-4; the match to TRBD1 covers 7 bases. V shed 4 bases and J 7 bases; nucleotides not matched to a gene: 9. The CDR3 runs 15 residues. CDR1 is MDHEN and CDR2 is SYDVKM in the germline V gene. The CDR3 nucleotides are TGTGCCAGCAGTTCCCACAGGGGATTCACTGAAAAACTGTTTTTT. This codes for CASSSHRGFTEKLFF.

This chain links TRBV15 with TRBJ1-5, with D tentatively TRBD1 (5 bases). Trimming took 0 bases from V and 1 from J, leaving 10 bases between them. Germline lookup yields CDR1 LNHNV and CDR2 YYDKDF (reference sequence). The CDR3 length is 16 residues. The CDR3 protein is CATSRDRTTSNQPQHF. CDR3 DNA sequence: TGTGCCACCAGCAGAGATCGGACAACAAGCAATCAGCCCCAGCATTTT.

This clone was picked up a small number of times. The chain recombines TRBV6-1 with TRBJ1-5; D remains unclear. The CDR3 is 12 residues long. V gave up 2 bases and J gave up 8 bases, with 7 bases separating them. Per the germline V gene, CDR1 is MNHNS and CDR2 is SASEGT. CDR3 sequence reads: CASSEILEPQHF. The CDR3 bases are TGTGCCAGCAGTGAAATTCTTGAGCCCCAGCATTTT.

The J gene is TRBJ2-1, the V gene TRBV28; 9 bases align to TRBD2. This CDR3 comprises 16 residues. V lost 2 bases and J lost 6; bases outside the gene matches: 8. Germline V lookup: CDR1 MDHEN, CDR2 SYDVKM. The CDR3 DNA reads TGTGCCAGCAGTTTAGGGGGCCTAGCGGGGCTCAATGAGCAGTTCTTC. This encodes CASSLGGLAGLNEQFF.

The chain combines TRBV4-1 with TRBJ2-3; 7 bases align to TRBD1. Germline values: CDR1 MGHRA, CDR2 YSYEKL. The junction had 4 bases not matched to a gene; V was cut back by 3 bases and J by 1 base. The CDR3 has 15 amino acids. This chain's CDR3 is CASSQAGGGTDTQYF. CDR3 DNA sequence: TGCGCCAGCAGCCAGGCAGGGGGAGGCACAGATACGCAGTATTTT.

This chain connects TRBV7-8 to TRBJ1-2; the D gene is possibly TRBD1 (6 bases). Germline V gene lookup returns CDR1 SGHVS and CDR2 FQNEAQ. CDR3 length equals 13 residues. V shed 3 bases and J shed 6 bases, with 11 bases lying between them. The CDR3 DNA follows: TGTGCCAGCAGCTTTTGGGGGGCTGATGGCTACACCTTC. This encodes CASSFWGADGYTF. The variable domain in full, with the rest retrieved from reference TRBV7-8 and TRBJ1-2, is GAGVSQSPRYKVAKRGQDVALRCDPISGHVSLFWYQQALGQGPEFLTYFQNEAQLDKSGLPSDRFFAERPEGSVSTLKIQRTQQEDSAVYLCASSFWGADGYTFGSGTRLTVV.

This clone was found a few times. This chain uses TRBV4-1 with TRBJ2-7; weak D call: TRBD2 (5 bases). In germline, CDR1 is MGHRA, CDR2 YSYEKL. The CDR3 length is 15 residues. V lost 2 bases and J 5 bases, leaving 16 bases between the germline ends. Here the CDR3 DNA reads TGCGCCAGCAGCCAACGAGTGGTAGCGCGCCACGAGCAGTACGTC. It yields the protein CASSQRVVARHEQYV.

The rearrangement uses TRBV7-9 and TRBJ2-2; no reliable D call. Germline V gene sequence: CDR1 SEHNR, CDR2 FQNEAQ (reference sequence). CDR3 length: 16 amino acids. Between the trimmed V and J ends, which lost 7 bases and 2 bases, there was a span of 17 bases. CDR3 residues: CASKAMGSRNTGELFF. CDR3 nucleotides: TGTGCCAGCAAGGCGATGGGGTCCCGAAACACCGGGGAGCTGTTTTTT.

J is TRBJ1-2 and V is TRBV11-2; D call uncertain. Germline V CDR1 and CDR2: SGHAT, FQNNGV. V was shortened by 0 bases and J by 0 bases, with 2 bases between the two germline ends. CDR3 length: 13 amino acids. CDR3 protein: CASSLESNYGYTF. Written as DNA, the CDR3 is TGTGCCAGCAGCTTAGAGTCTAACTATGGCTACACCTTC.

CDR3 protein: CASRTGGYNSPLHF. Written as DNA, the CDR3 is TGTGCCAGCAGGACGGGAGGCTATAATTCACCCCTCCACTTT. The V gene is TRBV27, the J gene TRBJ1-6, with no clear D. Germline-derived CDR1 and CDR2 are MNHEY and SMNVEV (reference sequence). This CDR3 has 14 residues. V gave up 6 bases and J gave up 3 bases, with 9 bases separating them.

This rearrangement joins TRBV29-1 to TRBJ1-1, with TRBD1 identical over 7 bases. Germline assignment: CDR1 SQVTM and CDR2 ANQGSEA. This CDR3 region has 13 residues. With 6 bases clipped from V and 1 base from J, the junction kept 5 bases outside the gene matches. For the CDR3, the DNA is TGCAGCGTGGCAAACAGGGGGAACACTGAAGCTTTCTTT. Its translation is CSVANRGNTEAFF.

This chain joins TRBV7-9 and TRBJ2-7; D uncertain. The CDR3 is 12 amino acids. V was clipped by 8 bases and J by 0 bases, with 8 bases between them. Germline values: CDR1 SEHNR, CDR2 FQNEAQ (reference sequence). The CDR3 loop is CASSDSSYEQYF. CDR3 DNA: TGTGCCAGCTCCGATAGCTCCTACGAGCAGTACTTC.

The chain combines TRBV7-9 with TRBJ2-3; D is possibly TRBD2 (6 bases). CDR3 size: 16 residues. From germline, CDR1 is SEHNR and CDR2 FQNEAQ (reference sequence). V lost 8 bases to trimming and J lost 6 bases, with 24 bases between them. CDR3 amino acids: CASSLRPAGPADTQYF. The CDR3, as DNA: TGTGCCAGCTCCCTACGCCCCGCGGGGCCAGCGGATACGCAGTATTTT.

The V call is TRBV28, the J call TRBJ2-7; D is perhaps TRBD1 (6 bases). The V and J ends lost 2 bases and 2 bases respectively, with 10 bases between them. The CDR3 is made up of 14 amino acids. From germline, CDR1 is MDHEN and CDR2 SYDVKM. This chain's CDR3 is CASSLQGMAYEQYF. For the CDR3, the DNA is TGTGCCAGCAGTTTACAGGGGATGGCCTACGAGCAGTACTTC.